This T cell receptor (beta chain) was profiled in a study of blood T cell repertoires in COVID-19. Study-level background: Spain, Italy and the United States supplied samples that represented acute and convalescent COVID-19. PBMCs, B-cell-depleted T cells, or T cells were the source of the cDNA or gDNA that made up the material.

V was clipped by 4 bases and J by 0 bases; unmatched bases: 5. Per germline, CDR1 SGHDT and CDR2 YYEEEE. The CDR3 is 15 amino acids. Authors' processing steps: Reference gene primers were amplified, and this amplification served to estimate nucleated cell counts. TCRdb's copy holds only in-frame clones and misses some; the assay was immunoSEQ multiplex PCR. V and J calls and clone size are given by that table; D and trimming were obtained from the DNA. The sample lists 200,000 or so clones; roughly 84% were seen once. The chain is built from TRBV5-6 and TRBJ2-5; 8 bases are shared with TRBD1. The sequence came from a human donor in a cohort sampled during active COVID-19. Source material: peripheral blood. CDR3 loop: CASSPGGTNQETQYF. As DNA, the CDR3 is TGTGCCAGCAGCCCAGGGGGCACCAACCAAGAGACCCAGTACTTC.